The T cell receptor beta chain described here comes from a study of metastatic and nonmetastatic thyroid tumors. Study details: Peripheral blood and tumor or nodule samples from malignant and benign thyroid patients were compared. Study observations and caveats: Benign nodules were reported to have significantly lower TCR beta diversity than malignant thyroid tumors, in blood and tumor.

Treatment of any kind had been given to no patient before thyroid surgery. Remarks on this clone: What it binds is not known.

Germline V lookup: CDR1 SGHAT, CDR2 FQDESV (reference sequence). After removal of 3 bases from V and 4 bases from J, the junction contained 14 bases not matched to a gene. CDR3 length equals 17 residues. Methods used by the authors: Construction of a distant-metastasis classifier for papillary thyroid cancer relied on CDR3 differences across clinicopathological groups. Using MiXCR, TCRdb reanalyzed the PCR reads. In this record, the V and J calls reflect TCRdb's handling and not the investigators' own analysis. The table records approximately 38,000 clones, about 30% of them present only once. This TCR derives from a male donor with papillary thyroid cancer or a benign thyroid nodule (not recorded which). Some clones in this sample may be carry-over from other donors' samples. The chain has TRBV11-1 and TRBJ1-2; the match to TRBD1 covers 7 bases. The sample comprised blood. The CDR3 bases are TGTGCCAGCAGCTTGGAGGTGGGCCAGACAGGGAGCTATGGCTACACCTTC. Residues: CASSLEVGQTGSYGYTF.